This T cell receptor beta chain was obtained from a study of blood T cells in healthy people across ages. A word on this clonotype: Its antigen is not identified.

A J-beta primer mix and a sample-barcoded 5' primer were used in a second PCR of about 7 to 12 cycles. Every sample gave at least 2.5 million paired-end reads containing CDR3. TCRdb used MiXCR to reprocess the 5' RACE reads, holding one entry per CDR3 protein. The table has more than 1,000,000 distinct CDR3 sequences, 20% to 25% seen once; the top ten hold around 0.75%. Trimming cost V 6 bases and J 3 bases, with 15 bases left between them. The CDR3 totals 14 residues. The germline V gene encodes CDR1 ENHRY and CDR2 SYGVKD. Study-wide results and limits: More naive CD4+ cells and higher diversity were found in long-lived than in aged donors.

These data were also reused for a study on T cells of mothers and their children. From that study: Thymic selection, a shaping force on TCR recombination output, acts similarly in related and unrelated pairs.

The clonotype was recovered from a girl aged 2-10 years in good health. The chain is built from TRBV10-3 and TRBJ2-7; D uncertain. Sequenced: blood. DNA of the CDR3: TGTGCCATCAGCGCCGAACCAGGAATCTACGAGCAGTACTTC. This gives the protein CAISAEPGIYEQYF.